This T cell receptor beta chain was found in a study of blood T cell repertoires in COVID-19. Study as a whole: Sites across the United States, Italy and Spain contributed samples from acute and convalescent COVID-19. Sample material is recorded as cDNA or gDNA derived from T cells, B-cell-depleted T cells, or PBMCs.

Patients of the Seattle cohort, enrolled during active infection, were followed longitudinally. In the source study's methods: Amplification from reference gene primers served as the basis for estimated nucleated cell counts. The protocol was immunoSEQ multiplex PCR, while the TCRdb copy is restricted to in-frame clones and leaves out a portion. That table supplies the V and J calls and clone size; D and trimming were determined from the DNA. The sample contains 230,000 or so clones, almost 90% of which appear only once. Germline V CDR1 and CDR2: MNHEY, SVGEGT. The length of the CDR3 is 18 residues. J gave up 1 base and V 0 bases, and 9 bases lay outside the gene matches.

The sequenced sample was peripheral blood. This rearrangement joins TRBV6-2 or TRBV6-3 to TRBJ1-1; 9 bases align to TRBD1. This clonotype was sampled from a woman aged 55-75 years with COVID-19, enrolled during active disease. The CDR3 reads CASSYSKVLTGGNTEAFF. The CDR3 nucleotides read TGTGCCAGCAGTTACTCGAAGGTTCTGACAGGGGGGAACACTGAAGCTTTCTTT.